A selection of T cell receptor beta chains follows, all from one sample in a study of blood T cell repertoires in COVID-19. Clones were sequenced by immunoSEQ multiplex PCR, and TCRdb holds only the in-frame ones, with some missing. The sample yields about 220,000 clones, 70% to 85% seen once. Source material: peripheral blood. The receptors here all came from a man in his fifties with active or convalescent COVID-19. Both conserved end residues are part of each CDR3. The D gene is left open where the match is weak. Expanded clones get a size class; other rows say once, few or many, or leave the size out.

V: TRBV29-1
size: NA
J: TRBJ2-7
D: NA
CDR3: CSVSGLQRYEQYF
DNA: TGCAGCGTCTCCGGCCTTCAGAGGTACGAGCAGTACTTC

V: TRBV28
size: NA
J: TRBJ2-5
D: NA
CDR3: CASSLATVNQETQYF
DNA: TGTGCCAGCAGTCTCGCGACAGTAAACCAAGAGACCCAGTACTTC

V: TRBV29-1
size: once
J: TRBJ1-2
D: NA
CDR3: CSVADPAGVGYTF
DNA: TGCAGCGTCGCCGATCCGGCGGGGGTTGGCTACACCTTC

V: TRBV5-4
size: NA
J: TRBJ1-1
D: TRBD1
CDR3: CASSYQGARAFF
DNA: TGTGCCAGCAGCTATCAGGGGGCCAGAGCTTTCTTT

V: TRBV23-1
size: NA
J: TRBJ1-6
D: TRBD1
CDR3: CASTPNDRAQYYGPMDSPLHF
DNA: TGCGCCAGCACCCCAAACGACAGGGCCCAATATTATGGCCCAATGGATTCACCCCTCCACTTT

V: TRBV6-2/TRBV6-3
size: NA
J: TRBJ1-1
D: NA
CDR3: CASSYSKGVAFF
DNA: TGTGCCAGCAGTTACTCGAAGGGAGTAGCTTTCTTT

V: TRBV6-1
size: NA
J: TRBJ2-1
D: TRBD2
CDR3: CASSEPARRGRSSYNEQFF
DNA: TGTGCCAGCAGTGAACCGGCTAGGCGGGGGAGAAGCTCCTACAATGAGCAGTTCTTC

V: TRBV28
size: NA
J: TRBJ2-7
D: TRBD1
CDR3: CASSHDRGYEQYF
DNA: TGTGCCAGCAGCCACGACAGGGGCTACGAGCAGTACTTC

V: TRBV2
size: NA
J: TRBJ1-2
D: NA
CDR3: CASSDWRDYGYTF
DNA: TGTGCCAGCAGTGATTGGAGGGACTATGGCTACACCTTC

V: TRBV2
size: NA
J: TRBJ1-2
D: TRBD1
CDR3: CAGRGGGSSYGYTF
DNA: TGTGCTGGCAGAGGGGGCGGGTCTTCCTATGGCTACACCTTC

V: TRBV7-3
size: NA
J: TRBJ1-1
D: NA
CDR3: CASSSWEGTEAFF
DNA: TGTGCCAGCAGCTCTTGGGAGGGGACTGAAGCTTTCTTT

V: TRBV5-1
size: once
J: TRBJ2-2
D: TRBD1
CDR3: CASSGQGFTGELFF
DNA: TGCGCCAGCAGTGGACAGGGGTTCACCGGGGAGCTGTTTTTT

V: TRBV11-3
size: NA
J: TRBJ2-1
D: TRBD2
CDR3: CASSPGGLAAPQFF
DNA: TGTGCCAGCTCCCCGGGGGGACTAGCCGCCCCCCAGTTCTTC

V: TRBV28
size: NA
J: TRBJ1-2
D: NA
CDR3: CASNGGAEGYTF
DNA: TGTGCCAGCAATGGGGGGGCGGAAGGCTACACCTTC

V: TRBV7-3
size: NA
J: TRBJ1-5
D: NA
CDR3: CASTPITGGGNQPQHF
DNA: TGTGCCAGCACCCCGATAACAGGCGGGGGCAATCAGCCCCAGCATTTT

V: TRBV20-1
size: once
J: TRBJ1-2
D: NA
CDR3: CSASVLNYGYTF
DNA: TGCAGTGCTAGTGTCCTTAACTATGGCTACACCTTC

V: TRBV5-4
size: NA
J: TRBJ2-5
D: TRBD2
CDR3: CASSFHPGGETQYF
DNA: TGTGCCAGCAGCTTTCACCCGGGGGGAGAGACCCAGTACTTC

V: TRBV28
size: once
J: TRBJ2-7
D: TRBD2
CDR3: CASSLPSGSGLSYEQYF
DNA: TGTGCCAGCAGTTTGCCTAGCGGGAGCGGATTGAGCTACGAGCAGTACTTC

V: TRBV21-1
size: NA
J: TRBJ2-5
D: NA
CDR3: CASSSGGLGTGSLETQYF
DNA: TGTGCCAGCAGCAGCGGGGGCCTAGGGACAGGTTCTTTGGAGACCCAGTACTTC

V: TRBV3-1/TRBV3-2
size: NA
J: TRBJ1-4
D: NA
CDR3: CASSPTSNEKLFF
DNA: TGTGCCAGCAGCCCCACATCCAATGAAAAACTGTTTTTT

V: TRBV4-3
size: NA
J: TRBJ2-1
D: TRBD1
CDR3: CASSQGTGGPYNEQFF
DNA: TGCGCCAGCAGCCAAGGGACAGGGGGTCCCTACAATGAGCAGTTCTTC

V: TRBV18
size: NA
J: TRBJ2-2
D: NA
CDR3: CASSPGAYTGELFF
DNA: TGTGCCAGCTCACCGGGGGCTTACACCGGGGAGCTGTTTTTT

V: TRBV6-5
size: NA
J: TRBJ2-3
D: TRBD2
CDR3: CASRGLAESTDTQYF
DNA: TGTGCCAGCAGGGGACTAGCGGAGAGCACAGATACGCAGTATTTT

V: TRBV19
size: NA
J: TRBJ2-3
D: TRBD2
CDR3: CASSLRPGTSGVDTQYF
DNA: TGTGCCAGTAGTCTAAGACCCGGGACTAGCGGGGTGGATACGCAGTATTTT

V: TRBV7-6
size: NA
J: TRBJ1-2
D: NA
CDR3: CASSPRQDPNYGYTF
DNA: TGTGCCAGCAGCCCGCGACAGGACCCTAACTATGGCTACACCTTC

V: TRBV27
size: NA
J: TRBJ2-7
D: NA
CDR3: CASSSREDEQYF
DNA: TGTGCCAGCAGTTCAAGGGAGGACGAGCAGTACTTC

V: TRBV5-4
size: NA
J: TRBJ2-1
D: TRBD2
CDR3: CASSLGLAGAFNEQFF
DNA: TGTGCCAGCAGCTTAGGACTAGCGGGGGCCTTCAATGAGCAGTTCTTC

V: TRBV5-1
size: NA
J: TRBJ2-1
D: NA
CDR3: CASSSRQVTYNEQFF
DNA: TGCGCCAGCAGCTCGAGACAGGTTACCTACAATGAGCAGTTCTTC

V: TRBV10-3
size: NA
J: TRBJ1-2
D: NA
CDR3: CAISESEVRGYTF
DNA: TGTGCCATCAGTGAATCAGAAGTGAGGGGCTACACCTTC

V: TRBV7-9
size: NA
J: TRBJ2-1
D: NA
CDR3: CASTLGGNEQFF
DNA: TGTGCCAGCACCCTCGGAGGCAATGAGCAGTTCTTC

V: TRBV6-5
size: NA
J: TRBJ2-5
D: TRBD1
CDR3: CASSYRPKQGFETQYF
DNA: TGTGCCAGCAGTTACCGTCCCAAACAGGGGTTTGAGACCCAGTACTTC